A single TCR beta chain is shown here with its context. TCRdb's table, derived via immunoSEQ multiplex PCR, lists solely in-frame clones and lacks some. The table lists tens of thousands of clones, around 96% of them singletons, with 0.34% in the top ten. This sample was taken from a study of technical replicates of blood from a few donors. CDR3 length: 15 residues. The J segment lost 1 base and the V segment lost 7 bases, leaving 9 bases of the junction unmatched. CDR1 is MNHNS and CDR2 is SASEGT in the germline V gene. The sequence came from a human donor in good health. J is TRBJ2-5 and V is TRBV6-1; 7 bases match TRBD2. Sequencing was carried out using T cells isolated from PBMCs. CDR3 bases: TGTGCCAGCACGAGGACTAGGGCCTTCCAAGAGACCCAGTACTTC. Its translation is CASTRTRAFQETQYF.